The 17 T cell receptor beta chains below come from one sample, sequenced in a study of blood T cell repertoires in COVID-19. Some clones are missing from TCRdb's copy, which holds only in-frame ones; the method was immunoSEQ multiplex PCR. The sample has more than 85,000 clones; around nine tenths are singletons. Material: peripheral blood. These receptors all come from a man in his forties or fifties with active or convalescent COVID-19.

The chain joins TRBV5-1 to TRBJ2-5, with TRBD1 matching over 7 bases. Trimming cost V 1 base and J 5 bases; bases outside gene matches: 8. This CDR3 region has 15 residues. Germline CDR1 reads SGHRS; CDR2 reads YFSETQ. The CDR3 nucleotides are TGCGCCAGCAGCTTGTCACCGACAGGGATGGAGACCCAGTACTTC. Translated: CASSLSPTGMETQYF.

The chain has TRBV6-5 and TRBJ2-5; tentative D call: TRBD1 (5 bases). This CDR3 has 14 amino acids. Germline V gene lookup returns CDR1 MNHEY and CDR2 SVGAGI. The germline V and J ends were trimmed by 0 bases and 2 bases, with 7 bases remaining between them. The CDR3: CASSYSPGQETQYF. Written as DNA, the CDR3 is TGTGCCAGCAGTTACTCCCCAGGGCAAGAGACCCAGTACTTC.

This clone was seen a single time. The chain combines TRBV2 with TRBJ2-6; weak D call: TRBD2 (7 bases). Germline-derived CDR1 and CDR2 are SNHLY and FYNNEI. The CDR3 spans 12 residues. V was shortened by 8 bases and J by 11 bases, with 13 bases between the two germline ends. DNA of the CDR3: TGTGCCAGCTCTGGGGGGGGCGACGTCCTGACTTTC. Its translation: CASSGGGDVLTF. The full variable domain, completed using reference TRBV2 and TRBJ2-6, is EPEVTQTPSHQVTQMGQEVILRCVPISNHLYFYWYRQILGQKVEFLVSFYNNEISEKSEIFDDQFSVERPDGSNFTLKIRSTKLEDSAMYFCASSGGGDVLTFGAGSRLTVL.

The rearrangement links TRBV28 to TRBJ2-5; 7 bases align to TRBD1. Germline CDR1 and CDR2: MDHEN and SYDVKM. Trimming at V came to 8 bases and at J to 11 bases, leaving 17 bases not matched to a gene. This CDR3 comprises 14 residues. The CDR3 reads CASFPGTVGDMQYF. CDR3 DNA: TGTGCCAGCTTTCCTGGGACAGTGGGGGATATGCAGTACTTC.

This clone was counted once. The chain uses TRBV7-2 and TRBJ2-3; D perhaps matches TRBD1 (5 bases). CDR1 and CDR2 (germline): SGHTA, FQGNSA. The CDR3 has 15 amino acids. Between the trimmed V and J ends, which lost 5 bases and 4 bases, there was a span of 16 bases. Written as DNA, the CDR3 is TGTGCCAGCAGCGTCCAGGGCTATTTCGCAGATACGCAGTATTTT. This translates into CASSVQGYFADTQYF.

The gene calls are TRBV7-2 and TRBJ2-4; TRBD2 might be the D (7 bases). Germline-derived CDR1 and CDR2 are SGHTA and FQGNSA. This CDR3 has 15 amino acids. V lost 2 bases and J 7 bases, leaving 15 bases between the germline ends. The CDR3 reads CASSLMGGHSNIQYF. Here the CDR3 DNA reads TGTGCCAGCAGCTTAATGGGGGGGCATAGTAACATTCAGTACTTC.

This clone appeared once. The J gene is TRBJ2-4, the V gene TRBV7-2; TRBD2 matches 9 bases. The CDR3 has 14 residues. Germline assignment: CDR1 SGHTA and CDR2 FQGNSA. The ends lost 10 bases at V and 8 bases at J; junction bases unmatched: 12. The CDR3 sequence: CATKPQRGEDIQYF. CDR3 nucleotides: TGTGCCACTAAGCCCCAGCGGGGGGAGGACATTCAGTACTTC.

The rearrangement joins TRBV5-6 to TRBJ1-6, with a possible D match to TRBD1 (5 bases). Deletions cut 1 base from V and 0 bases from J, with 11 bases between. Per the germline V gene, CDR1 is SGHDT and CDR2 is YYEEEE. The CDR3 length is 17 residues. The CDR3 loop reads CASSLSPRDSYNSPLHF. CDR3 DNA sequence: TGTGCCAGCAGCTTGAGCCCCAGGGACTCCTATAATTCACCCCTCCACTTT.

CDR3 protein: CASGFRDSNQPQHF. The DNA for the CDR3 is TGTGCCAGTGGTTTCCGGGATAGCAATCAGCCCCAGCATTTT. The V call is TRBV19, the J call TRBJ1-5; D is uncertain. CDR1 LNHDA and CDR2 SQIVND come from the germline V gene (reference sequence). Trimming took off 8 bases at V and 0 bases at J, with 11 bases between the two ends. This CDR3 spans 14 amino acids.

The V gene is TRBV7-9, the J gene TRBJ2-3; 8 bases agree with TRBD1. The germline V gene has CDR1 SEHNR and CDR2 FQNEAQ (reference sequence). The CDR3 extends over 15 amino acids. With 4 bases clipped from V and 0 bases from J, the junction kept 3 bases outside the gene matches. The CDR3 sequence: CASSSGTGSTDTQYF. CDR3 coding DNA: TGTGCCAGCAGCTCTGGGACAGGAAGCACAGATACGCAGTATTTT. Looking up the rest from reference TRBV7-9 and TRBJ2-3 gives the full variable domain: DTGVSQNPRHKITKRGQNVTFRCDPISEHNRLYWYRQTLGQGPEFLTYFQNEAQLEKSRLLSDRFSAERPKGSFSTLEIQRTEQGDSAMYLCASSSGTGSTDTQYFGPGTRLTVL.

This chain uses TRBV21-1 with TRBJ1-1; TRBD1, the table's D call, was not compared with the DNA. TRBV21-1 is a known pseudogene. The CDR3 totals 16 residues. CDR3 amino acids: CASSKGETGADTEAFF. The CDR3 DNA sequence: TGTGCCAGCAGCAAAGGGGAAACAGGGGCTGACACTGAAGCTTTCTTT.

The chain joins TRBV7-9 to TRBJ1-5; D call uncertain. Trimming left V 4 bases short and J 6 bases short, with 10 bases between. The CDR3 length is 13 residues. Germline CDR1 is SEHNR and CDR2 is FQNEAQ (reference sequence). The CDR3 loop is CASSSGLGQPQHF. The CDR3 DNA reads TGTGCCAGCAGCTCGGGGTTAGGTCAGCCCCAGCATTTT.

DNA for the CDR3: TGCAGCGTATATAGCGGGGGGATCTTTGAAGAGACCCAGTACTTC. It specifies CSVYSGGIFEETQYF. The chain combines TRBV29-1 with TRBJ2-5; 10 bases agree with TRBD2. Germline loops: CDR1 SQVTM, CDR2 ANQGSEA. This CDR3 spans 15 amino acids. After removal of 6 bases from V and 3 bases from J, the junction contained 10 bases not matched to a gene.

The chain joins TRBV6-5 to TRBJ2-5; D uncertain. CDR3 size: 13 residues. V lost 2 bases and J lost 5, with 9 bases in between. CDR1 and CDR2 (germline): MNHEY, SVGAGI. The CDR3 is CASSYSRRETQYF. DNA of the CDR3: TGTGCCAGCAGTTACAGTCGTCGGGAGACCCAGTACTTC.

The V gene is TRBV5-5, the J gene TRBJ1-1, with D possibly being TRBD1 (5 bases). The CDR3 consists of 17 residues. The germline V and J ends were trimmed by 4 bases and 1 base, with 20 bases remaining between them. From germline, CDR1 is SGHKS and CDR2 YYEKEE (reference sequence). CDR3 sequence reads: CASSPRGELGGNTEAFF. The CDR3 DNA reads TGTGCCAGCAGCCCCCGGGGCGAGTTGGGGGGGAACACTGAAGCTTTCTTT.

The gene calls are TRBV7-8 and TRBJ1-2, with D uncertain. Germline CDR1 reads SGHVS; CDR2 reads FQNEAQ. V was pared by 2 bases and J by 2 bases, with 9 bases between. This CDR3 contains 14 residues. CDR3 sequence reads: CASSLSESNYGYTF. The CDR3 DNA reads TGTGCCAGCAGCTTATCCGAGTCGAACTATGGCTACACCTTC.

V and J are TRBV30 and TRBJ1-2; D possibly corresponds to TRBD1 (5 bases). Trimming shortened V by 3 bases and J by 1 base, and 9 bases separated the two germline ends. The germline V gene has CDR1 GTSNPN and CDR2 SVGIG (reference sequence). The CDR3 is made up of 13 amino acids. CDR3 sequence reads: CAWRDTYNYGYTF. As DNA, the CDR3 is TGTGCCTGGAGGGACACATATAACTATGGCTACACCTTC.